This T cell receptor beta chain was profiled in a study of blood T cells in healthy people across ages. Combining a sample-barcoded 5' primer with a J-beta primer mix, a second PCR ran for roughly 7 to 12 cycles. The template-switch adaptor was a 5' adaptor with 12 random nucleotides. It tagged each cDNA molecule. Using its own MiXCR run on the 5' RACE reads, TCRdb lists one record per CDR3 protein. In the table there are 1.4 million or so distinct CDR3 sequences, approximately 39% of which are singletons. Isolated per sample were at least 6 million PBMCs. At least 6 micrograms of total RNA were extracted per sample. The sequence came from a young woman in good health. The sequencing input was blood.

This CDR3 is CASRTTLAGVSSTDTQYF. CDR3 sequence (DNA): TGTGCCAGCAGAACGACTCTAGCCGGGGTTTCCAGCACAGATACGCAGTATTTT. The chain combines TRBV7-9 with TRBJ2-3; weak D call: TRBD2 (5 bases). This CDR3 spans 18 amino acids. Trimming cost V 6 bases and J 0 bases, with 22 bases left between them. Looked up from germline, CDR1 is SEHNR and CDR2 is FQNEAQ (reference sequence).